This T cell receptor beta chain was retrieved from a study of metastatic and nonmetastatic thyroid tumors. Study details: Repertoire comparison spanned blood and tumor or nodule tissue of malignant and benign thyroid patients.

Patients had received no treatment of any kind before thyroid surgery. The CDR3 length is 12 residues. Germline values: CDR1 MNHNS, CDR2 SASEGT. Trimming pared 5 bases from V and 6 bases from J, leaving 9 bases between. Regarding the study as a whole: Malignant thyroid tumors reportedly had TCR beta diversity that was significantly higher than in benign nodules, in blood and tumor.

This clone is classed as medium-sized. Antigen specificity is unknown. Original data processing: What underpinned the distant-metastasis classifier for papillary thyroid cancer was the set of CDR3 differences across clinicopathological groups. TCRdb reanalyzed the PCR reads via MiXCR. The V and J calls shown here were made by TCRdb, not taken from the authors' results. In the table there are around 21,000 clones, 18% of which are singletons. The specimen sequenced was blood. V usage is TRBV6-1 and J usage is TRBJ2-3; D ambiguous. The sequence was collected from a male donor with papillary thyroid cancer or a benign thyroid nodule (not recorded which). Some clones in this sample may be carry-over from other donors' samples. The CDR3 sequence: CASSLTGDTQYF. CDR3 nucleotides: TGTGCCAGCAGTTTGACGGGCGATACGCAGTATTTT.